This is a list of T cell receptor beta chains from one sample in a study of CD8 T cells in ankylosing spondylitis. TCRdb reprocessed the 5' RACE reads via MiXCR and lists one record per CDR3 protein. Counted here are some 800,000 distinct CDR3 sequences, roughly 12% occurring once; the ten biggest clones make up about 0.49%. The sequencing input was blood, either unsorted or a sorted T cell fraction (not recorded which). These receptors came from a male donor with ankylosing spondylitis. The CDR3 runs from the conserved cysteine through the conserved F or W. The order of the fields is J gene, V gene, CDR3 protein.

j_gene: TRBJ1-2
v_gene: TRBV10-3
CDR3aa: CAISDRDVANYGYTF

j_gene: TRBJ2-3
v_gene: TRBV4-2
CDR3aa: CASSLWLAGVPLRTDTQYF

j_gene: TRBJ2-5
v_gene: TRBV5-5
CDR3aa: CASSYRQDRYQETQYF

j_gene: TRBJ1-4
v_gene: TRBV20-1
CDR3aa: CSARFGVLGEKLFF

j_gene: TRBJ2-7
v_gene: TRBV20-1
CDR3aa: CSASGPGSYEQYF

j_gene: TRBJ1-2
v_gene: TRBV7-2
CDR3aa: CASSLGAGDGYTF

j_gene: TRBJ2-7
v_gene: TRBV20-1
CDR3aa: CSARDVGGSKAYEQYF

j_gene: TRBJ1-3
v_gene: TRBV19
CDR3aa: CASSIDGTSGNTIYF

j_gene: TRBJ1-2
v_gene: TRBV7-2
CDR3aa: CASSSTGQNYGYTF

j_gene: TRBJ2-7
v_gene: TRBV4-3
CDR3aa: CASSRGGGRTGTYEQYF

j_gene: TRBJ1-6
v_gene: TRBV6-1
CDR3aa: CASSGYATASLPLHF

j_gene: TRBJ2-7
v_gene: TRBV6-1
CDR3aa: CASSERGAYEQYF

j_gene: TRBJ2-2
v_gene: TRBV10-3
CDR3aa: CAISVGGFTGELFF

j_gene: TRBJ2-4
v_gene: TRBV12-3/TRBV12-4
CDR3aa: CASSRTSGTKNIQYF

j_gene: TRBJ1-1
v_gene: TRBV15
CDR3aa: CATSRALDTEAFF

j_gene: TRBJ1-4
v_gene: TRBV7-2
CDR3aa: CASSLMGTRDEKLFF

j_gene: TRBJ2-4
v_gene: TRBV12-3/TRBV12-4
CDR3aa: CASTRDGDHSIAKNIQYF

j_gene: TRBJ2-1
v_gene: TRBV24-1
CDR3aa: CATGDRAHNEQFF

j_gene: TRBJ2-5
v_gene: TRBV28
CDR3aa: CASSKVQETQYF

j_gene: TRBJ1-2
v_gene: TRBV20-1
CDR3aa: CSADGQGAMNYGYTF

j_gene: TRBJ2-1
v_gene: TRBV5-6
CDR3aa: CASSTKGAYNEQFF

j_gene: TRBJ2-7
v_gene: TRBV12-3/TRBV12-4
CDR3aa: CASSLTRTGGYEQYF

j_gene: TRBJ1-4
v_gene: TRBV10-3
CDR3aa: CAISGQGTNEKLFF

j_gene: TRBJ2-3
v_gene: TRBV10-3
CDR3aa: CAIKGQGGTDTQYF

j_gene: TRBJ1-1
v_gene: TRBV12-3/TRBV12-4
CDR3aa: CASSFRYAEAFF

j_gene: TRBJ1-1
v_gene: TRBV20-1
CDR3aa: CSAPRQGIHTEAFF

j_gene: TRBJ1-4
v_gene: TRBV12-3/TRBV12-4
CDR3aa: CASSLLGINEKLFF

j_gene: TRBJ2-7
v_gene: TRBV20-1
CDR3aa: CSATDRVNEQYF

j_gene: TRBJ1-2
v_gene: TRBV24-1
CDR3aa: CATSDPTLGGRNYGYTF

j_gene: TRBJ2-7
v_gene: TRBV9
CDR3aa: CASSVGGDATYEQYF

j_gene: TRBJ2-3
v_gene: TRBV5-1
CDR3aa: CASSPWSGTSGLGNTQYF

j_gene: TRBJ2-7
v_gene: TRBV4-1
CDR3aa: CASSRTQVSYEQYF

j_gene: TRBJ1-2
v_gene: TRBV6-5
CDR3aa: CASSYSVGRYYGYTF

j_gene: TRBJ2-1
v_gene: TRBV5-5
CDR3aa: CASSFGSALYNEQFF

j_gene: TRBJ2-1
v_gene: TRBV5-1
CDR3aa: CASSLAINNEQFF

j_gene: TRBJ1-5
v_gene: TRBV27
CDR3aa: CASSFNRYQPQHF

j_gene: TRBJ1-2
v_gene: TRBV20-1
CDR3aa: CSASQGNNYGYTF

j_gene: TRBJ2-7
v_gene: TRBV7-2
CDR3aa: CASSSGGTDPYEQYF

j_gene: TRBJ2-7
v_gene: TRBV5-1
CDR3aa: CASSPNPAGTGGREQYF

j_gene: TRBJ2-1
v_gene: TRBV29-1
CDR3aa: CSGSSPADFTYNEQFF

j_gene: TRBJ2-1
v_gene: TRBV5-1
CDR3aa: CASSSAQGAHGDEQFF

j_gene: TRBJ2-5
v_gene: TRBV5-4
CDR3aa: CASSLTSGPQETQYF

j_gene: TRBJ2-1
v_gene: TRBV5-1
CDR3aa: CASSLQPGRYNEQFF

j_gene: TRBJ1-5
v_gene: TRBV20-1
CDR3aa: CSARVQGVSQHF

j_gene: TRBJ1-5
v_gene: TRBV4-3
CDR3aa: CASSQEFGSNQPQHF

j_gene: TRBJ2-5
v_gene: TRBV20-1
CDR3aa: CSPQESGTETQYF

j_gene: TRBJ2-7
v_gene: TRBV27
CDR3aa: CASSLSQPRRTVEQYF

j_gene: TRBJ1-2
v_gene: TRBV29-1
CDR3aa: CSVGVTGGARYGYTF

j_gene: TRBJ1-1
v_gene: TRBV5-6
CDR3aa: CASSLFARRTEAFF

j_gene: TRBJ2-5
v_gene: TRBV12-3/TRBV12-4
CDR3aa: CASSFGRASGTQYF

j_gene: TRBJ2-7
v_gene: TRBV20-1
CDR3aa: CSARQILYEQYF

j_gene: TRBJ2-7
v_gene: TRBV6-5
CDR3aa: CASSYSRGLGEQYF

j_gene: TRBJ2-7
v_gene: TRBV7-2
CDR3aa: CASSNDWSSYEQYF

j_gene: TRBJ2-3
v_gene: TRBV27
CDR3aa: CASKDRTSGKPDTQYF

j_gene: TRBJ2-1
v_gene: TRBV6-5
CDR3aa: CASRHGRPEIWDEQFF

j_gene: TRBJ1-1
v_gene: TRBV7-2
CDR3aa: CASSSTFVGLATEAFF